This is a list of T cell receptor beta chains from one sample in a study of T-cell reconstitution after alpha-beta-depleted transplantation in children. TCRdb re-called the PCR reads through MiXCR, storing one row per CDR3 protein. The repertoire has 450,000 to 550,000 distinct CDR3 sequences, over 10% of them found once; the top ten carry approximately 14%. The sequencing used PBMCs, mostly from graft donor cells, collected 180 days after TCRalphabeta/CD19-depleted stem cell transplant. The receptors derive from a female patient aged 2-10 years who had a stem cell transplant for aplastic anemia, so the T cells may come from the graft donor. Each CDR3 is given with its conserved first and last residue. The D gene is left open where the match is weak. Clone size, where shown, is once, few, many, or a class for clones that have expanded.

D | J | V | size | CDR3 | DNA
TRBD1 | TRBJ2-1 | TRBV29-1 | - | CSVVRTGHPRSVGYNEQFF | TGCAGCGTTGTAAGGACAGGGCATCCCCGATCCGTGGGGTACAATGAGCAGTTCTTC
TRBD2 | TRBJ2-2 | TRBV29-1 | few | CSIPRAGGPSGELFF | TGCAGCATCCCAAGGGCGGGAGGGCCTTCCGGGGAGCTGTTTTTT
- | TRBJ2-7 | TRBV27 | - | CASSLQAGRYEQYF | TGTGCCAGCAGTTTACAGGCGGGGAGGTACGAGCAGTACTTC
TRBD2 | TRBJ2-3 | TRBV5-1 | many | CASSLAPTSGGSDTQYF | TGCGCCAGCAGCTTGGCCCCAACTAGCGGGGGATCAGATACGCAGTATTTT
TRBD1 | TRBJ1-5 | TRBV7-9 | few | CASSPPGQGNQPQHF | TGTGCCAGCAGCCCGCCGGGACAGGGGAATCAGCCCCAGCATTTT
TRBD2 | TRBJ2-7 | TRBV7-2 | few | CASSLAWGRAVDEQYF | TGTGCCAGCAGCTTAGCCTGGGGGAGGGCCGTCGACGAGCAGTACTTC
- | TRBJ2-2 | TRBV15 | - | CATSRVGGAAGELFF | TGTGCCACCAGCAGAGTTGGCGGGGCCGCCGGGGAGCTGTTTTTT
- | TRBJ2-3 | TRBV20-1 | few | CSARDVTLTDTQYF | TGCAGTGCTAGAGATGTAACATTGACAGATACGCAGTATTTT
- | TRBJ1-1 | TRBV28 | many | CASSLTIRRTEAFF | TGTGCCAGCAGCTTAACGATCAGGAGGACTGAAGCTTTCTTT
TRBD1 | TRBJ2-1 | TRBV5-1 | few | CASSRQGDGEQFF | TGCGCCAGCAGCCGACAGGGGGACGGTGAGCAGTTCTTC
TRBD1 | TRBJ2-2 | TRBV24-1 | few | CATSDLPGTGVSGELFF | TGTGCCACCAGTGATTTGCCCGGGACAGGGGTTTCCGGGGAGCTGTTTTTT
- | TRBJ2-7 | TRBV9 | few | CASSVEGYEQYF | TGTGCCAGCAGCGTAGAAGGCTACGAGCAGTACTTC
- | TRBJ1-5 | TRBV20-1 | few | CSAREDGYSNQPQHF | TGCAGTGCTAGAGAGGACGGGTATAGCAATCAGCCCCAGCATTTT
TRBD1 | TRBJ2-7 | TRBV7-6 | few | CASSSRPGTDRYEQYF | TGTGCCAGCAGCTCCCGACCCGGGACAGACAGATACGAGCAGTACTTC
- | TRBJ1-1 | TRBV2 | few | CASSENRGTGILMNTEAFF | TGTGCCAGCAGTGAAAACCGGGGTACAGGGATCCTTATGAACACTGAAGCTTTCTTT
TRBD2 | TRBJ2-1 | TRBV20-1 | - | CSAGPSGRPSYNEQFF | TGCAGTGCTGGCCCCAGCGGGAGGCCGTCCTACAATGAGCAGTTCTTC
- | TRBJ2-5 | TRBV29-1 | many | CSVGPNQETQYF | TGCAGCGTTGGTCCAAACCAAGAGACCCAGTACTTC
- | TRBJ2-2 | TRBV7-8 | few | CASSLVVGPGELFF | TGTGCCAGCAGCTTAGTGGTTGGTCCCGGGGAGCTGTTTTTT
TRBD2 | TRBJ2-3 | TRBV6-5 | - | CASSYAMGLAESTDTQYF | TGTGCCAGCAGTTACGCCATGGGACTAGCGGAGAGCACAGATACGCAGTATTTT
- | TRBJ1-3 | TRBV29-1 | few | CSVEDQNEMNTIYF | TGCAGCGTTGAAGATCAAAACGAAATGAACACCATATATTTT
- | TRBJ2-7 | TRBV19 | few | CASSISATYEQYF | TGTGCCAGTAGTATAAGCGCTACCTACGAGCAGTACTTC
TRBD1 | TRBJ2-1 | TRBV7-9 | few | CASSSWTGVHEQFF | TGTGCCAGCAGCTCCTGGACAGGGGTGCATGAGCAGTTCTTC
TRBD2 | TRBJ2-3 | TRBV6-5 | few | CASSFRLAGVTDTQYF | TGTGCCAGCAGTTTTAGGCTAGCGGGAGTTACAGATACGCAGTATTTT
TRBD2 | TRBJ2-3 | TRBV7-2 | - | CASSSTGAAGGGVRQYF | TGTGCCAGCAGCTCCACAGGGGCAGCGGGAGGGGGAGTGAGGCAGTATTTT
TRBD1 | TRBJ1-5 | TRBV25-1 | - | CASSSSATGEQPQHF | TGTGCCAGCAGTTCGTCTGCGACAGGGGAACAGCCCCAGCATTTT
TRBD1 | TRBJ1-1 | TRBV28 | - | CASTLGTVNTEAFF | TGTGCCAGCACCCTAGGGACAGTTAACACTGAAGCTTTCTTT
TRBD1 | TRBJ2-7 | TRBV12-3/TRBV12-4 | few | CASSASRDRDYEQYF | TGTGCCAGCAGTGCTTCTCGGGACAGAGACTACGAGCAGTACTTC
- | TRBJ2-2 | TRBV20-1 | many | CSARNTGELFF | TGCAGTGCCCGGAACACCGGGGAGCTGTTTTTT
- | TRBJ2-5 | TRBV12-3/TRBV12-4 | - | CASSELGTNKETQYF | TGTGCCAGCAGTGAACTCGGGACAAATAAAGAGACCCAGTACTTC
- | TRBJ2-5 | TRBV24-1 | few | CATGRLFKNLQETQYF | TGTGCCACCGGCAGACTGTTTAAAAACCTACAAGAGACCCAGTACTTC
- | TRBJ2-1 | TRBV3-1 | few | CASSQDTGSNNEQFF | TGTGCCAGCAGCCAAGATACCGGGAGCAACAATGAGCAGTTCTTC